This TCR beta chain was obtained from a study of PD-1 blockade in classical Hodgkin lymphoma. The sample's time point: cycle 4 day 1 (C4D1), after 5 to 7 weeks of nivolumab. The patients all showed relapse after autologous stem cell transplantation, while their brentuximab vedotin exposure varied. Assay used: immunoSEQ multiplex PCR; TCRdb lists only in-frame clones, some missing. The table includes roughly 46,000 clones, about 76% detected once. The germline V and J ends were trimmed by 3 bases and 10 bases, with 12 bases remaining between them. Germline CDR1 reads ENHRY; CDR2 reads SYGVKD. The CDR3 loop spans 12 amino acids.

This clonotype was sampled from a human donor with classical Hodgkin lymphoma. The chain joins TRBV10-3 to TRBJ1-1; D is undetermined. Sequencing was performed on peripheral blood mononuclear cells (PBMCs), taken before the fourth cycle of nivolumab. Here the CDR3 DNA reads TGTGCCATCAGTGACCAAAGCTTCGTAGCTTTCTTT. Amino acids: CAISDQSFVAFF.